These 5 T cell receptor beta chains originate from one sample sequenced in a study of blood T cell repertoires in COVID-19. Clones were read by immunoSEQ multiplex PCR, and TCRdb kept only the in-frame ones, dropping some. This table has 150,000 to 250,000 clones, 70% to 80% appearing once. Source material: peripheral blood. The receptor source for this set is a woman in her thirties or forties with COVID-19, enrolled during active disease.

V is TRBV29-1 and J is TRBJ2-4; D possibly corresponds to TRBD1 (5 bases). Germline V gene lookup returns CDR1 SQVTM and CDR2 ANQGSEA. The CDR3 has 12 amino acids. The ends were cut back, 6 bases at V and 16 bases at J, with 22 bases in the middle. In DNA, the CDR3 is TGCAGCGTCGGAAGAAGTGGGGCTCCTGAATACTTC. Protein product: CSVGRSGAPEYF.

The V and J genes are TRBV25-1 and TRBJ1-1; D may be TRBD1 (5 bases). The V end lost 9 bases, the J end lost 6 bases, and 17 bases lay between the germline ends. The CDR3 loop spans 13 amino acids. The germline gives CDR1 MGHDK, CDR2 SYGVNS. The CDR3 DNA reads TGTGCCAGTATTCTGGAAGGGGCCGCTGAAGCTTTCTTT. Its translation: CASILEGAAEAFF.

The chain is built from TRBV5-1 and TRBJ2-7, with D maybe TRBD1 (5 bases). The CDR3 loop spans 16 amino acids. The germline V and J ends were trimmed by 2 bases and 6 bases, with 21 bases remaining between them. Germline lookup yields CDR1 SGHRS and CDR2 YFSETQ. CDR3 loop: CASSLVQVTFRVEQYF. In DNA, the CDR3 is TGCGCCAGCAGCTTAGTGCAGGTAACGTTCAGGGTCGAGCAGTACTTC.

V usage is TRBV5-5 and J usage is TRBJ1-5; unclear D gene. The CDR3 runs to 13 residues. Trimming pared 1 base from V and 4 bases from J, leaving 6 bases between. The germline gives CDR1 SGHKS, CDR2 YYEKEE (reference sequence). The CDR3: CASSLSPNQPQHF. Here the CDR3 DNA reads TGTGCCAGCAGCTTGTCCCCAAATCAGCCCCAGCATTTT.

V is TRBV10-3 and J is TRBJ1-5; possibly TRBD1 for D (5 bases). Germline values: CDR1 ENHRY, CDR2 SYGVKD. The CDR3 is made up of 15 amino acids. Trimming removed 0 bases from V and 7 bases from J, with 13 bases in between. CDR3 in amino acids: CAISESDTHNQPQHF. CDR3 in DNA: TGTGCCATCAGTGAGTCGGACACGCACAACCAGCCCCAGCATTTT.